This is a list of T cell receptor beta chains from one sample in a study of CD8+CD57+ T cells in acquired aplastic anemia. One entry per CDR3 protein results from TCRdb running MiXCR on the reads. The profile shows around 180,000 distinct CDR3 sequences, over 40% of them singletons. The sequenced material came from sorted CD4+, CD8+, or CD8+CD57+ T cells (not recorded which) from PBMCs. Receptor source: a human donor with aplastic anemia. The CDR3 runs from the conserved cysteine through the conserved F or W. The D gene is left open where the match is weak. The listing skips clone size in some rows; elsewhere it reads once, few, many or a size class.

V gene: TRBV7-6; D gene: .; clone size: many; J gene: TRBJ2-5; CDR3 DNA: TGTGCCAGCGGGGCAGGGTACGGGCGGACCCAGTACTTC; CDR3 protein: CASGAGYGRTQYF
V gene: TRBV12-3/TRBV12-4; D gene: .; clone size: many; J gene: TRBJ1-3; CDR3 DNA: TGTGCCAGCTCTGCGGGGGTTGCAAACACCATATATTTT; CDR3 protein: CASSAGVANTIYF
V gene: TRBV5-1; D gene: .; clone size: many; J gene: TRBJ2-1; CDR3 DNA: TGCGCCAGCAGCTTGGATCGGTACAATGAGCAGTTCTTC; CDR3 protein: CASSLDRYNEQFF
V gene: TRBV15; D gene: .; clone size: many; J gene: TRBJ1-5; CDR3 DNA: TGTGCCACCAGCAGGGACCCGGGACGCAAAAATCAGCCCCAGCATTTT; CDR3 protein: CATSRDPGRKNQPQHF
V gene: TRBV11-1; D gene: TRBD1; clone size: many; J gene: TRBJ2-6; CDR3 DNA: TGTGCCAGCAGCTTAGGGAGACAGGGGGGATTCCGCTCTGGGGCCAACGTCCTGACTTTC; CDR3 protein: CASSLGRQGGFRSGANVLTF
V gene: TRBV13; D gene: TRBD1; clone size: .; J gene: TRBJ2-5; CDR3 DNA: TGTGCCAGCAGCTTTCAGGGGGCAGTACAAGAGACCCAGTACTTC; CDR3 protein: CASSFQGAVQETQYF
V gene: TRBV6-1; D gene: .; clone size: many; J gene: TRBJ2-7; CDR3 DNA: TGTGCCAGCAGTGCCCTCTACGAGCAGTACTTC; CDR3 protein: CASSALYEQYF
V gene: TRBV7-7; D gene: .; clone size: .; J gene: TRBJ2-5; CDR3 DNA: TGTGCTAGTAGCTTAAGACCGAGCAGGGAGACCCAGTACTTC; CDR3 protein: CASSLRPSRETQYF
V gene: TRBV7-3; D gene: .; clone size: .; J gene: TRBJ2-3; CDR3 DNA: TGTGCCAGCTCGACGGAGCCCACAGATACGCAGTATTTT; CDR3 protein: CASSTEPTDTQYF
V gene: TRBV19; D gene: .; clone size: .; J gene: TRBJ2-7; CDR3 DNA: TGTGCCAGTAGTAGAGGGACGGCGAGCTCCTACGAGCAGTACTTC; CDR3 protein: CASSRGTASSYEQYF
V gene: TRBV24-1; D gene: .; clone size: .; J gene: TRBJ2-1; CDR3 DNA: TGTGCCACCAGTGATTTCTGGCAGTCTGGTGAGCAGTTCTTC; CDR3 protein: CATSDFWQSGEQFF
V gene: TRBV20-1; D gene: TRBD1; clone size: many; J gene: TRBJ1-1; CDR3 DNA: TGCAGTGCTAGAGGAGGGGCAGGGGGCGCATCGAACACTGAAGCTTTCTTT; CDR3 protein: CSARGGAGGASNTEAFF
V gene: TRBV29-1; D gene: TRBD2; clone size: .; J gene: TRBJ2-5; CDR3 DNA: TGCAGCGTTGAAGGGTGGAGCGGGAGTGTTCAAGAGACCCAGTACTTC; CDR3 protein: CSVEGWSGSVQETQYF
V gene: TRBV10-3; D gene: .; clone size: few; J gene: TRBJ2-3; CDR3 DNA: TGTGCCATCAATGGGGGGGCTTCAGGCACAGATACGCAGTATTTT; CDR3 protein: CAINGGASGTDTQYF
V gene: TRBV7-2; D gene: TRBD2; clone size: few; J gene: TRBJ2-7; CDR3 DNA: TGTGCCAGCAGCTTAGGACTAGCGCGGAACGAGCAGTACTTC; CDR3 protein: CASSLGLARNEQYF
V gene: TRBV19; D gene: TRBD2; clone size: .; J gene: TRBJ2-1; CDR3 DNA: TGTGCCAGTAGCAATTTAAGGGGGACTAGCGGTTGCAATAAGCAGTTCTTC; CDR3 protein: CASSNLRGTSGCNKQFF
V gene: TRBV29-1; D gene: TRBD1; clone size: .; J gene: TRBJ2-7; CDR3 DNA: TGCAGCGGTGGTACCGGGACAGGGGGCGAGCAGTACTTC; CDR3 protein: CSGGTGTGGEQYF
V gene: TRBV7-3; D gene: TRBD2; clone size: few; J gene: TRBJ2-7; CDR3 DNA: TGTGCCAGCAGCTTGACTAGCGGTGTCTACGAGCAGTACTTC; CDR3 protein: CASSLTSGVYEQYF
V gene: TRBV9; D gene: TRBD1; clone size: once; J gene: TRBJ2-5; CDR3 DNA: TGTGCCAGCAGCGTAGCAGGGGGCATCGAGACCCAGTACTTC; CDR3 protein: CASSVAGGIETQYF
V gene: TRBV25-1; D gene: .; clone size: .; J gene: TRBJ2-5; CDR3 DNA: TGTGCCAGCAGTGATCCAGGGAGCCAAGGGACCCAGTACTTC; CDR3 protein: CASSDPGSQGTQYF
V gene: TRBV7-9; D gene: .; clone size: many; J gene: TRBJ1-2; CDR3 DNA: TGTGCCAGCAGCTTAAGTCAAGGGCACGGCTACACCTTC; CDR3 protein: CASSLSQGHGYTF
V gene: TRBV6-2/TRBV6-3; D gene: .; clone size: few; J gene: TRBJ1-1; CDR3 DNA: TGTGCCAGCAGTTCCCAGTGGGGGCGTGGGAACACTGAAGCTTTCTTT; CDR3 protein: CASSSQWGRGNTEAFF
V gene: TRBV20-1; D gene: TRBD1; clone size: .; J gene: TRBJ1-1; CDR3 DNA: TGCAGTACCAGTTCGACAGGGGACTCCGAAGCTTTCTTT; CDR3 protein: CSTSSTGDSEAFF
V gene: TRBV27; D gene: TRBD2; clone size: few; J gene: TRBJ2-5; CDR3 DNA: TGTGCCAGCAGTTTAATAGCGGGAGGGCCCCACGGGGAGACCCAGTACTTC; CDR3 protein: CASSLIAGGPHGETQYF
V gene: TRBV7-8; D gene: .; clone size: many; J gene: TRBJ2-7; CDR3 DNA: TGTGCCAGCAGCAAGGGGATCGAGCAGTACTTC; CDR3 protein: CASSKGIEQYF
V gene: TRBV5-6; D gene: .; clone size: many; J gene: TRBJ1-1; CDR3 DNA: TGTGCCAGCAGCTGGACCGGGACCGGATTGAACACTGAAGCTTTCTTT; CDR3 protein: CASSWTGTGLNTEAFF
V gene: TRBV7-9; D gene: .; clone size: .; J gene: TRBJ1-4; CDR3 DNA: TGTGCCAGCAGCTTGACAGCAACTAATGAAAAACTGTTTTTT; CDR3 protein: CASSLTATNEKLFF
V gene: TRBV2; D gene: .; clone size: .; J gene: TRBJ2-7; CDR3 DNA: TGTGCCAGTCGTACGGGTTTATCGGCCTACGAGCAGTACTTC; CDR3 protein: CASRTGLSAYEQYF
V gene: TRBV20-1; D gene: .; clone size: .; J gene: TRBJ1-1; CDR3 DNA: TGCAGTGCTAGGGATGACGACACTGAAGCTTTCTTT; CDR3 protein: CSARDDDTEAFF
V gene: TRBV5-6; D gene: TRBD2; clone size: many; J gene: TRBJ2-1; CDR3 DNA: TGTGCCAGCAGCTTTCCGACTAGCGGGGGCATCAATGAGCAGTTCTTC; CDR3 protein: CASSFPTSGGINEQFF
V gene: TRBV9; D gene: .; clone size: many; J gene: TRBJ2-1; CDR3 DNA: TGTGCCAGCAGCCCGACCCAGGGCACCGAGCAGTTCTTC; CDR3 protein: CASSPTQGTEQFF
V gene: TRBV20-1; D gene: .; clone size: few; J gene: TRBJ2-5; CDR3 DNA: TGCAGTGCGCCGGGAGTGGACCAAGAGACCCAGTACTTC; CDR3 protein: CSAPGVDQETQYF
V gene: TRBV7-6; D gene: TRBD2; clone size: .; J gene: TRBJ2-7; CDR3 DNA: TGTGCCAGCAGTGCGGGGGGAGGCTACGAGCAGTACTTC; CDR3 protein: CASSAGGGYEQYF
V gene: TRBV7-2; D gene: .; clone size: many; J gene: TRBJ2-5; CDR3 DNA: TGTGCCAGCAGCTTGCGTGCGGAGACCCAGTACTTC; CDR3 protein: CASSLRAETQYF
V gene: TRBV7-9; D gene: .; clone size: .; J gene: TRBJ2-5; CDR3 DNA: TGTGCCAGCAGCTACCAGACGGGGAAAGAGACCCAGTACTTC; CDR3 protein: CASSYQTGKETQYF
V gene: TRBV12-3/TRBV12-4; D gene: .; clone size: many; J gene: TRBJ1-2; CDR3 DNA: TGTGCCAGCAGGCCGACTGGCCCGTATGGCTACACCTTC; CDR3 protein: CASRPTGPYGYTF
V gene: TRBV29-1; D gene: TRBD2; clone size: few; J gene: TRBJ2-7; CDR3 DNA: TGCAGCGTTGTCGGGGGGTCCTCCTACGAGCAGTACTTC; CDR3 protein: CSVVGGSSYEQYF
V gene: TRBV12-3/TRBV12-4; D gene: .; clone size: .; J gene: TRBJ2-7; CDR3 DNA: TGTGCCAGCAGTTTTCTGAAGGAGCAGTACTTC; CDR3 protein: CASSFLKEQYF
V gene: TRBV15; D gene: .; clone size: many; J gene: TRBJ1-2; CDR3 DNA: TGTGCCACCAGCAGAGGGCAGAGCTATGGCTACACCTTC; CDR3 protein: CATSRGQSYGYTF
V gene: TRBV24-1; D gene: .; clone size: .; J gene: TRBJ1-6; CDR3 DNA: TGTGCCACCAGTGATGGTAATTCACCCCTCCACTTT; CDR3 protein: CATSDGNSPLHF
V gene: TRBV19; D gene: .; clone size: .; J gene: TRBJ2-1; CDR3 DNA: TGTGCCAGTAGGAGGGGGGACAATGAGCAGTTCTTC; CDR3 protein: CASRRGDNEQFF
V gene: TRBV25-1; D gene: .; clone size: many; J gene: TRBJ1-4; CDR3 DNA: TGTGCCAGCAGTGAAAATGAAAAACTGTTTTTT; CDR3 protein: CASSENEKLFF
V gene: TRBV4-1; D gene: TRBD2; clone size: many; J gene: TRBJ2-7; CDR3 DNA: TGCGCCAGCAGCCAATTGACTAGCGGATACGAGCAGTACTTC; CDR3 protein: CASSQLTSGYEQYF
V gene: TRBV6-1; D gene: .; clone size: many; J gene: TRBJ2-5; CDR3 DNA: TGTGCCAGCAGGACTAGACAAGAGACCCAGTACTTC; CDR3 protein: CASRTRQETQYF
V gene: TRBV2; D gene: .; clone size: many; J gene: TRBJ2-5; CDR3 DNA: TGTGCCAGATCTTTTAGTCGCCAAGAGACCCAGTACTTC; CDR3 protein: CARSFSRQETQYF
V gene: TRBV28; D gene: .; clone size: few; J gene: TRBJ2-1; CDR3 DNA: TGTGCCAGCACCAAGGCTGGGGGTCTTATTAGCCGGTTCTTC; CDR3 protein: CASTKAGGLISRFF
V gene: TRBV6-1; D gene: .; clone size: many; J gene: TRBJ1-3; CDR3 DNA: TGTGCCAGCAGTGAAAGAACGTACTTGGACACCATATATTTT; CDR3 protein: CASSERTYLDTIYF
V gene: TRBV7-2; D gene: TRBD1; clone size: .; J gene: TRBJ1-2; CDR3 DNA: TGTGCCAGCAGCTTCCGGGACAGGGGCTCCCATGGCTACACCTTC; CDR3 protein: CASSFRDRGSHGYTF
V gene: TRBV2; D gene: .; clone size: .; J gene: TRBJ2-3; CDR3 DNA: TGTGCCCTTCCCGGGAAACATGGGGACACAGATACGCAGTATTTT; CDR3 protein: CALPGKHGDTDTQYF
V gene: TRBV25-1; D gene: .; clone size: .; J gene: TRBJ1-2; CDR3 DNA: TGTGCCAGCACCCAGGGTCATGGCTACACCTTC; CDR3 protein: CASTQGHGYTF
V gene: TRBV19; D gene: .; clone size: many; J gene: TRBJ1-2; CDR3 DNA: TGTGCCAGTAGTAACCCAGGGAATGGCTACACCTTC; CDR3 protein: CASSNPGNGYTF